The TCR beta chain under discussion was sequenced for a study of shared T cell receptors in the human thymus. The data were produced by immunoSEQ multiplex PCR, yet TCRdb's version contains in-frame clones alone and is incomplete. Here the sample spans approximately 490,000 clones, around 78% being singletons. This CDR3 is 12 amino acids long. V gave up 2 bases and J gave up 6 bases, with 7 bases separating them. The germline V gene encodes CDR1 MNHNY and CDR2 SVGAGI (reference sequence). The same data also contributed to another study, on human thymus T cells. That investigation notes: Thymic tissue was derived from resections collected during corrective heart surgery.

This sequence originates from a boy under three years old with a congenital heart defect. The sequencing sample was made of thymocytes. The chain combines TRBV6-6 with TRBJ1-1; D is undetermined. The CDR3 region is CASSYSGPEAFF. CDR3 coding DNA: TGTGCCAGCAGTTACAGCGGGCCTGAAGCTTTCTTT.